A selection of T cell receptor beta chains follows, all from one sample in a study of blood T cell repertoires in COVID-19. Some clones are missing from TCRdb's copy, which holds only in-frame ones; the method was immunoSEQ multiplex PCR. The table includes under 200,000 clones, about 80% detected once. Sequencing was carried out using peripheral blood. These receptors were collected from a man in his 70s with active or convalescent COVID-19. The CDR3 runs from the conserved cysteine through the conserved F or W. A D gene is named only where the DNA matches it firmly. Only some rows state a clone size, as once, few, many or a class for expanded clones.

d_gene: TRBD1; j_gene: TRBJ1-1; abundance: .; v_gene: TRBV4-2; len: 13; CDR3nt: TGTGCCAGCAACCGGGACAGGGACACTGAAGCTTTCTTT; CDR3aa: CASNRDRDTEAFF
d_gene: TRBD2; j_gene: TRBJ2-1; abundance: few; v_gene: TRBV28; len: 17; CDR3nt: TGTGCCAGCAGTCCTCGGTTAGCGGGAAGGACCTACAATGAGCAGTTCTTC; CDR3aa: CASSPRLAGRTYNEQFF
d_gene: .; j_gene: TRBJ1-1; abundance: .; v_gene: TRBV19; len: 13; CDR3nt: TGTGCCACCGAGGACAGACTAAACACTGAAGCTTTCTTT; CDR3aa: CATEDRLNTEAFF
d_gene: TRBD1; j_gene: TRBJ1-5; abundance: .; v_gene: TRBV5-6; len: 14; CDR3nt: TGTGCCAGCAGCCAGGGACAGGGGGATCAGCCCCAGCATTTT; CDR3aa: CASSQGQGDQPQHF
d_gene: .; j_gene: TRBJ2-5; abundance: once; v_gene: TRBV21-1; len: 14; CDR3nt: TGTGCCAGCAGATACAGCGGGGGGGAAGCGACCCAGTACTTC; CDR3aa: CASRYSGGEATQYF
d_gene: TRBD1; j_gene: TRBJ2-1; abundance: .; v_gene: TRBV11-3; len: 15; CDR3nt: TGTGCCAGCAGCTTAGGGGACAGGGGTCGGAATGAGCAGTTCTTC; CDR3aa: CASSLGDRGRNEQFF
d_gene: .; j_gene: TRBJ1-5; abundance: .; v_gene: TRBV5-1; len: 15; CDR3nt: TGCGCCAGCAGCTTGGCCGGGGACTACAATCAGCCCCAGCATTTT; CDR3aa: CASSLAGDYNQPQHF
d_gene: TRBD1; j_gene: TRBJ1-6; abundance: .; v_gene: TRBV19; len: 15; CDR3nt: TGTGCCAGTAGTCCGCAGGACAGGGAGGATTCACCCCTCCACTTT; CDR3aa: CASSPQDREDSPLHF
d_gene: TRBD1; j_gene: TRBJ2-3; abundance: .; v_gene: TRBV11-2; len: 17; CDR3nt: TGTGCCAGCAGCTCAACCGGGACAGGGGGTTTTACAGATACGCAGTATTTT; CDR3aa: CASSSTGTGGFTDTQYF
d_gene: .; j_gene: TRBJ2-1; abundance: .; v_gene: TRBV7-6; len: 16; CDR3nt: TGTGCCAGCAGCGCCTCCCCTGGGGGGATTTTTGATGAGCAGTTCTTC; CDR3aa: CASSASPGGIFDEQFF
d_gene: .; j_gene: TRBJ1-4; abundance: .; v_gene: TRBV2; len: 15; CDR3nt: TGTGCCAGCCTGTTCATCGACAGCTCTAATGAAAAACTGTTTTTT; CDR3aa: CASLFIDSSNEKLFF
d_gene: TRBD2; j_gene: TRBJ2-7; abundance: .; v_gene: TRBV11-2; len: 14; CDR3nt: TGTGCCAGCAGCTGGGGCGGCGGGAGGGGCGAGCAGTACTTC; CDR3aa: CASSWGGGRGEQYF
d_gene: .; j_gene: TRBJ1-5; abundance: .; v_gene: TRBV10-2; len: 14; CDR3nt: TGCGCCAGCAGTGACAGTCAGGGAGGGCAGCCCCAGCATTTT; CDR3aa: CASSDSQGGQPQHF
d_gene: TRBD1; j_gene: TRBJ1-1; abundance: few; v_gene: TRBV12-3/TRBV12-4; len: 13; CDR3nt: TGTGCCAGCAGCTTGACAGGGGTTACTGAAGCTTTCTTT; CDR3aa: CASSLTGVTEAFF
d_gene: TRBD1; j_gene: TRBJ2-7; abundance: .; v_gene: TRBV6-5; len: 15; CDR3nt: TGTGCCAGCAGTTACCGCAGGACAGGTACCTACGAGCAGTACTTC; CDR3aa: CASSYRRTGTYEQYF
d_gene: TRBD1; j_gene: TRBJ1-2; abundance: .; v_gene: TRBV5-6; len: 15; CDR3nt: TGTGCCAGCAGCTCCGGGACAGGGATTGTCTATGGCTACACCTTC; CDR3aa: CASSSGTGIVYGYTF
d_gene: TRBD1; j_gene: TRBJ2-7; abundance: once; v_gene: TRBV30; len: 14; CDR3nt: TGTGCCTGGAGATCTACAGGGGTAAACTACGAGCAGTACTTC; CDR3aa: CAWRSTGVNYEQYF
d_gene: .; j_gene: TRBJ2-2; abundance: .; v_gene: TRBV18; len: 14; CDR3nt: TGTGCCAGCTCACCAAGTTCCGGGGCCGGGGAGCTGTTTTTT; CDR3aa: CASSPSSGAGELFF
d_gene: .; j_gene: TRBJ1-1; abundance: .; v_gene: TRBV19; len: 14; CDR3nt: TGTGCCAGTACCCAGAAGTCAGGTTCCACTGAAGCTTTCTTT; CDR3aa: CASTQKSGSTEAFF
d_gene: .; j_gene: TRBJ2-7; abundance: .; v_gene: TRBV6-2/TRBV6-3; len: 15; CDR3nt: TGTGCCAGCAGTTACCGCGGCTTAGACAGATACGAGCAGTACTTC; CDR3aa: CASSYRGLDRYEQYF
d_gene: .; j_gene: TRBJ2-2; abundance: .; v_gene: TRBV7-9; len: 14; CDR3nt: TGTGCCAGCAGCTTTTCCGGGGGTATCGGGGAGCTGTTTTTT; CDR3aa: CASSFSGGIGELFF
d_gene: .; j_gene: TRBJ1-2; abundance: .; v_gene: TRBV7-2; len: 15; CDR3nt: TGTGCCAGCAGCCCCACGGTCCTAGCTAACTATGGCTACACCTTC; CDR3aa: CASSPTVLANYGYTF
d_gene: TRBD1; j_gene: TRBJ1-5; abundance: .; v_gene: TRBV18; len: 15; CDR3nt: TGTGCCAGCGCCGGACAGGGAGAGAGCAATCAGCCCCAGCATTTT; CDR3aa: CASAGQGESNQPQHF
d_gene: .; j_gene: TRBJ1-1; abundance: once; v_gene: TRBV7-9; len: 13; CDR3nt: TGTGCCAGCAGCAAACAGATTAACACTGAAGCTTTCTTT; CDR3aa: CASSKQINTEAFF
d_gene: .; j_gene: TRBJ1-1; abundance: once; v_gene: TRBV12-3/TRBV12-4; len: 13; CDR3nt: TGTGCCAGCAGTTTACAGGACTTTGCTGAAGCTTTCTTT; CDR3aa: CASSLQDFAEAFF
d_gene: .; j_gene: TRBJ2-1; abundance: once; v_gene: TRBV9; len: 15; CDR3nt: TGTGCCAGCAGCCCCCGACGGGTTAGCTACAATGAGCAGTTCTTC; CDR3aa: CASSPRRVSYNEQFF
d_gene: TRBD2; j_gene: TRBJ2-5; abundance: .; v_gene: TRBV6-2/TRBV6-3; len: 14; CDR3nt: TGTGCCAGCAGTTTGAGACTAGCAGGGGAGACCCAGTACTTC; CDR3aa: CASSLRLAGETQYF
d_gene: TRBD1; j_gene: TRBJ1-5; abundance: .; v_gene: TRBV19; len: 15; CDR3nt: TGTGCCAGTAAACCAACCGGGACAGGGGAGCAGCCCCAGCATTTT; CDR3aa: CASKPTGTGEQPQHF
d_gene: .; j_gene: TRBJ1-5; abundance: .; v_gene: TRBV19; len: 14; CDR3nt: TGTGCCAGTAGTATGAGGGCTCCAGGTCAGCCCCAGCATTTT; CDR3aa: CASSMRAPGQPQHF
d_gene: TRBD1; j_gene: TRBJ2-1; abundance: .; v_gene: TRBV12-3/TRBV12-4; len: 13; CDR3nt: TGTGCCAGCAGCGATGGGACAGACAATGAGCAGTTCTTC; CDR3aa: CASSDGTDNEQFF
d_gene: TRBD2; j_gene: TRBJ2-7; abundance: .; v_gene: TRBV5-8; len: 15; CDR3nt: TGTGCCAGCATAAGGACGGGGGGAGCCCTCTACGAGCAGTACTTC; CDR3aa: CASIRTGGALYEQYF
d_gene: TRBD1; j_gene: TRBJ1-1; abundance: .; v_gene: TRBV10-2; len: 17; CDR3nt: TGCGCCAGCAGGCTTCACGGGACAGGGGGCGCGCCGGGAGAAGCTTTCTTT; CDR3aa: CASRLHGTGGAPGEAFF
d_gene: TRBD1; j_gene: TRBJ2-1; abundance: .; v_gene: TRBV7-9; len: 15; CDR3nt: TGTGCCAGCAGCCACAGGGGGCTGGCCTACAATGAGCAGTTCTTC; CDR3aa: CASSHRGLAYNEQFF
d_gene: .; j_gene: TRBJ2-5; abundance: .; v_gene: TRBV3-1/TRBV3-2; len: 16; CDR3nt: TGTGCCAGCAGCCAAGATGCGGGGCCTGGGCAAGAGACCCAGTACTTC; CDR3aa: CASSQDAGPGQETQYF
d_gene: .; j_gene: TRBJ2-1; abundance: .; v_gene: TRBV9; len: 13; CDR3nt: TGTGCCAGCAGCGCCCGCCGCGGCAATGAGCAGTTCTTC; CDR3aa: CASSARRGNEQFF
d_gene: TRBD1; j_gene: TRBJ2-2; abundance: once; v_gene: TRBV7-7; len: 17; CDR3nt: TGTGCCAGCAGCTTAAACCCAACAGGGGGCTACACCGGGGAGCTGTTTTTT; CDR3aa: CASSLNPTGGYTGELFF
d_gene: .; j_gene: TRBJ1-4; abundance: .; v_gene: TRBV27; len: 16; CDR3nt: TGTGCCAGCAGCCGAGACAGGTCTGCGTACGGTGAAAAACTGTTTTTT; CDR3aa: CASSRDRSAYGEKLFF
d_gene: TRBD2; j_gene: TRBJ2-1; abundance: .; v_gene: TRBV7-2; len: 19; CDR3nt: TGTGCCAGCAGCCCCCGACCGTTTAACGGACTAGCGGGAATCAATGAGCAGTTCTTC; CDR3aa: CASSPRPFNGLAGINEQFF
d_gene: .; j_gene: TRBJ1-2; abundance: .; v_gene: TRBV6-5; len: 14; CDR3nt: TGTGCCAGCAGTTCGGACAGTTACAACTATGGCTACACCTTC; CDR3aa: CASSSDSYNYGYTF
d_gene: .; j_gene: TRBJ2-5; abundance: .; v_gene: TRBV18; len: 15; CDR3nt: TGTGCCAGCTCACCAAATAGAGACTCCCAAGAGACCCAGTACTTC; CDR3aa: CASSPNRDSQETQYF
d_gene: .; j_gene: TRBJ1-2; abundance: .; v_gene: TRBV2; len: 14; CDR3nt: TGTGCCAGCAGTGATTACAGGGAATGGGATGGCTACACCTTC; CDR3aa: CASSDYREWDGYTF
d_gene: .; j_gene: TRBJ2-6; abundance: few; v_gene: TRBV7-2; len: 17; CDR3nt: TGTGCCAGCAGCTTAGCGCTCGCGGGGTCTGGGGCCAACGTCCTGACTTTC; CDR3aa: CASSLALAGSGANVLTF
d_gene: .; j_gene: TRBJ2-2; abundance: .; v_gene: TRBV3-1/TRBV3-2; len: 16; CDR3nt: TGTGCCAGCAGCCAAGGTACAGGGCGAGGCTCCGGGGAGCTGTTTTTT; CDR3aa: CASSQGTGRGSGELFF
d_gene: .; j_gene: TRBJ1-6; abundance: .; v_gene: TRBV18; len: 15; CDR3nt: TGTGCCAGCTCACCAGAGGATCCCTATAATTCACCCCTCCACTTT; CDR3aa: CASSPEDPYNSPLHF
d_gene: .; j_gene: TRBJ2-1; abundance: .; v_gene: TRBV25-1; len: 13; CDR3nt: TGTGCCAGCAGTGACCCCGTCCAGAATGAGCAGTTCTTC; CDR3aa: CASSDPVQNEQFF
d_gene: .; j_gene: TRBJ1-1; abundance: .; v_gene: TRBV6-6; len: 15; CDR3nt: TGTGCCAGCAGTTACTTCAATCAGGGGAACACTGAAGCTTTCTTT; CDR3aa: CASSYFNQGNTEAFF
d_gene: .; j_gene: TRBJ1-4; abundance: few; v_gene: TRBV28; len: 16; CDR3nt: TGTGCCAGCAGTCATAGAAAACAGGCCTACAATGAAAAACTGTTTTTT; CDR3aa: CASSHRKQAYNEKLFF
d_gene: TRBD2; j_gene: TRBJ2-3; abundance: .; v_gene: TRBV18; len: 16; CDR3nt: TGTGCCAGCTCCCTTCCCTGGCGGGGGGGCACAGATACGCAGTATTTT; CDR3aa: CASSLPWRGGTDTQYF
d_gene: .; j_gene: TRBJ1-1; abundance: .; v_gene: TRBV11-2; len: 13; CDR3nt: TGTGCCAGCAGCCAAGGGGGGGTCCGGGGATCTTTCTTT; CDR3aa: CASSQGGVRGSFF
d_gene: .; j_gene: TRBJ2-1; abundance: .; v_gene: TRBV10-1; len: 13; CDR3nt: TGCGCCAGCAGTTCTCGGGGGGCCGGTGAGCAGTTCTTC; CDR3aa: CASSSRGAGEQFF
d_gene: TRBD1; j_gene: TRBJ1-5; abundance: .; v_gene: TRBV7-9; len: 19; CDR3nt: TGTGCCAGCAGCCCCGGGACAGGGGGGTTTTTCGGCAGCAATCAGCCCCAGCATTTT; CDR3aa: CASSPGTGGFFGSNQPQHF
d_gene: .; j_gene: TRBJ2-7; abundance: .; v_gene: TRBV3-1/TRBV3-2; len: 15; CDR3nt: TGTGCCAGCACCCCCACCCAGACAGCAACCTACGAGCAGTACTTC; CDR3aa: CASTPTQTATYEQYF
d_gene: .; j_gene: TRBJ2-5; abundance: .; v_gene: TRBV5-4; len: 13; CDR3nt: TGTGCCAGCAGCTTGTTCGCAGAAGAGACCCAGTACTTC; CDR3aa: CASSLFAEETQYF
d_gene: .; j_gene: TRBJ2-1; abundance: .; v_gene: TRBV7-3; len: 13; CDR3nt: TGTGCCAGCAGCCGGGGGAGCCAAATTGAGCAGTTCTTC; CDR3aa: CASSRGSQIEQFF
d_gene: .; j_gene: TRBJ1-6; abundance: once; v_gene: TRBV5-1; len: 14; CDR3nt: TGCGCCAGCAGCTTAACCGGTAGTGATTCACCCCTCCACTTT; CDR3aa: CASSLTGSDSPLHF
d_gene: .; j_gene: TRBJ1-1; abundance: .; v_gene: TRBV7-6; len: 15; CDR3nt: TGTGCCAGCAGCTTAGTCTTGGGCAGGGGCACTGAAGCTTTCTTT; CDR3aa: CASSLVLGRGTEAFF
d_gene: .; j_gene: TRBJ2-2; abundance: .; v_gene: TRBV18; len: 15; CDR3nt: TGTGCCAGCTCACCGACCGGCGGAACCACCGGGGAGCTGTTTTTT; CDR3aa: CASSPTGGTTGELFF
d_gene: .; j_gene: TRBJ1-1; abundance: .; v_gene: TRBV5-1; len: 18; CDR3nt: TGCGCCAGCAGCTTAAACGGGGGAGGGTCTGAGGGTTATTCTGAAGCTTTCTTT; CDR3aa: CASSLNGGGSEGYSEAFF
d_gene: TRBD1; j_gene: TRBJ2-1; abundance: .; v_gene: TRBV5-1; len: 14; CDR3nt: TGCGCCAGCAGCCGTGGGGGGACAGGGGATGAGCAGTTCTTC; CDR3aa: CASSRGGTGDEQFF